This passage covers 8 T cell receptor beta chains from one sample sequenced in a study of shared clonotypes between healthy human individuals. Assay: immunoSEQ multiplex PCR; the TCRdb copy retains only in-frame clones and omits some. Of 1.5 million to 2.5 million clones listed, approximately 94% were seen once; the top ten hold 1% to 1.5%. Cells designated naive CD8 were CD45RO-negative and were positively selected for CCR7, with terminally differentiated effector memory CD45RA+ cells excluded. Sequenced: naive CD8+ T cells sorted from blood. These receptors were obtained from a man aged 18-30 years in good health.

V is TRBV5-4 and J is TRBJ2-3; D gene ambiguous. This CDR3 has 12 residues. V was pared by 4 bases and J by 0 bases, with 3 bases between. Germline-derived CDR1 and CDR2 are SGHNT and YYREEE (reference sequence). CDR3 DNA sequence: TGTGCCAGCAGCGAGAGCACAGATACGCAGTATTTT. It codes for CASSESTDTQYF.

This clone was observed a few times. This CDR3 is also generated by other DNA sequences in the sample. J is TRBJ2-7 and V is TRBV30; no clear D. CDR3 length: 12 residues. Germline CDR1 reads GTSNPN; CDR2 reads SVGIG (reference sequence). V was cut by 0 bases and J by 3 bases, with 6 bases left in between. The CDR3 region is CAWSVLFYEQYF. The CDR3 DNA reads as TGTGCCTGGAGTGTACTTTTCTACGAGCAGTACTTC. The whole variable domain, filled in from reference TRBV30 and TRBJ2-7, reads SQTIHQWPATLVQPVGSPLSLECTVEGTSNPNLYWYRQAAGRGLQLLFYSVGIGQISSEVPQNLSASRPQDRQFILSSKKLLLSDSGFYLCAWSVLFYEQYFGPGTRLTVT.

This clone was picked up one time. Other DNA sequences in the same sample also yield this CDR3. CDR3 DNA sequence: TGTGCCAGCAGTGAAGCCGGATCTGGAAACACCATATATTTT. Its protein is CASSEAGSGNTIYF. This chain joins TRBV6-1 and TRBJ1-3, with D unclear. V lost 0 bases to trimming and J lost 1 base, with 4 bases between them. Germline loops: CDR1 MNHNS, CDR2 SASEGT. The CDR3 is made up of 14 amino acids.

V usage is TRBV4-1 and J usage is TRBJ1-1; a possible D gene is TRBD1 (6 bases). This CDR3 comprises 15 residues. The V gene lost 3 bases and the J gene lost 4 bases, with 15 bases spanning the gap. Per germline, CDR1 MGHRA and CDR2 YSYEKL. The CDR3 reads CASSQGPQGGTEAFF. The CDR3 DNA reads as TGCGCCAGCAGCCAGGGCCCACAGGGAGGCACTGAAGCTTTCTTT.

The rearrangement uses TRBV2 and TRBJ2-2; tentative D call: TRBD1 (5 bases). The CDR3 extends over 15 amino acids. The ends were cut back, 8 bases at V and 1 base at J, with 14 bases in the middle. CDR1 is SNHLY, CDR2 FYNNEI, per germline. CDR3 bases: TGTGCCAGCCTTCAAACAGGAATGAACACCGGGGAGCTGTTTTTT. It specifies CASLQTGMNTGELFF. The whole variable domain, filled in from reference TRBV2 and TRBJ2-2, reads EPEVTQTPSHQVTQMGQEVILRCVPISNHLYFYWYRQILGQKVEFLVSFYNNEISEKSEIFDDQFSVERPDGSNFTLKIRSTKLEDSAMYFCASLQTGMNTGELFFGEGSRLTVL.

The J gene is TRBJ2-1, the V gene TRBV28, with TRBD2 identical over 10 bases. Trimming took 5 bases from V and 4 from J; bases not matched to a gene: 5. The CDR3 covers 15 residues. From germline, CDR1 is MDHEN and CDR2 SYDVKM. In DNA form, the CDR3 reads TGTGCCAGCAGTCTAGCGGGGGAGATTTACAATGAGCAGTTCTTC. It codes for CASSLAGEIYNEQFF.

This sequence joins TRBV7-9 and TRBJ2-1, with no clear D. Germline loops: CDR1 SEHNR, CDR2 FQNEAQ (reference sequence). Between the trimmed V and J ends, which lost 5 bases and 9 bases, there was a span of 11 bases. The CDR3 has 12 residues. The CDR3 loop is CASSAQVLEQFF. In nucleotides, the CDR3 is TGTGCCAGCAGCGCGCAGGTTCTTGAGCAGTTCTTC.

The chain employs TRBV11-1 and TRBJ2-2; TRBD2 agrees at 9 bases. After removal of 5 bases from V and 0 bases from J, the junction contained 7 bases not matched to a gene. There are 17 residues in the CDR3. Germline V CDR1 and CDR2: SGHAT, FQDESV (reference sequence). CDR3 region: CASSPGLANANTGELFF. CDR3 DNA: TGTGCCAGCAGCCCCGGACTAGCGAACGCGAACACCGGGGAGCTGTTTTTT.